The entry below describes one T cell receptor (beta chain). No antigen is known for it. Individual cDNA molecules each received unique molecular identifiers attached to them. In TCRdb, the 5' RACE reads were re-called with MiXCR into one record per CDR3 protein. The sample contains more than 90,000 distinct CDR3 sequences, approximately 11% of which appear only once. This sample was taken from a study of early T cells in non-severe SARS-CoV-2 infection. Study at large: It was bulk RNA from unsorted whole blood that was sequenced, and the chains were unpaired. Study outcomes and limitations: Private and CD4 specificities were missed by VDJdb matching, which favored anti-spike CD8 responses.

CDR3 length: 14 amino acids. Deletions cut 3 bases from V and 0 bases from J, with 9 bases between. CDR1 and CDR2 (germline): MGHRA, YSYEKL. The gene calls are TRBV4-1 and TRBJ2-7; D might be TRBD1 (6 bases). The specimen was whole blood. The clonotype originates from an adult who was a healthcare worker with PCR-confirmed SARS-CoV-2 infection or an uninfected control (not recorded which). DNA for the CDR3: TGCGCCAGCAGCCACCCGGGACACTCCTACGAGCAGTACTTC. As protein: CASSHPGHSYEQYF.